Listed below are T cell receptor beta chains from one sample, sequenced in a study of OX40 agonist ivuxolimab in advanced cancers. The data were produced by immunoSEQ multiplex PCR, yet TCRdb's version contains in-frame clones alone and is incomplete. This table has approximately 88,000 clones, around nine tenths appearing once. Material: CD4+ or CD8+ T cells sorted from blood, obtained in a trial of the OX40 agonist ivuxolimab. The receptors come from an adult with an advanced solid tumor such as melanoma, head and neck, liver or kidney cancer. CDR3s include the opening cysteine and the closing phenylalanine or tryptophan.

CDR3aa	v_gene	j_gene
CASSKWDLYSGETQYF	TRBV11-2	TRBJ2-5
CAISDPGLALYEQYF	TRBV10-3	TRBJ2-7
CASTLRDSYYEQYF	TRBV5-6	TRBJ2-7
CASSKHGSGGENGYTF	TRBV5-1	TRBJ1-2
CASSLARGNTGELFF	TRBV7-9	TRBJ2-2
CASSAGPGLVDTF	TRBV9	TRBJ1-2
CASSYRADRFSGNTIYF	TRBV18	TRBJ1-3
CASSTGTEPYEQYF	TRBV18	TRBJ2-7
CASSYKTPGSTEAFF	TRBV6-5	TRBJ1-1
CAWSATVYYGYTF	TRBV30	TRBJ1-2
CASSARQGALNSPLHF	TRBV19	TRBJ1-6
CASSQEIGPLSSGNTIYF	TRBV4-3	TRBJ1-3
CSGGGIYGYTF	TRBV20-1	TRBJ1-2
CASSEYATGATSYEQYF	TRBV6-1	TRBJ2-7
CASRRSGTIQETQYF	TRBV7-8	TRBJ2-5
CASSLHSRGKETQYF	TRBV5-6	TRBJ2-5
CASSVDGQPIYGYTF	TRBV9	TRBJ1-2
CASSQQGNQPQHF	TRBV4-2	TRBJ1-5
CASSLKGQGDGMNTEAFF	TRBV5-5	TRBJ1-1
CASSYPTGELFF	TRBV19	TRBJ2-2
CASSSGLAAYNEQFF	TRBV7-6	TRBJ2-1
CASSPTTGSNSPLHF	TRBV7-6	TRBJ1-6
CASSAQIFTDTQYF	TRBV9	TRBJ2-3
CASSTLPDSESFF	TRBV27	TRBJ1-1
CAWSASYEGTDTQYF	TRBV30	TRBJ2-3
CSVEGLLNIQYF	TRBV29-1	TRBJ2-4
CASRLVGRRVDSPLHF	TRBV4-1	TRBJ1-6
CASTGEGETQYF	TRBV7-9	.
CSVGRELGSEQFF	TRBV29-1	TRBJ2-1
CASSQVEVGGKLFF	TRBV4-3	TRBJ1-4
CASMAPGGYGYTF	TRBV2	TRBJ1-2
CASSLDRAQQYF	TRBV5-4	TRBJ2-7
CAWGTENTEAFF	TRBV30	TRBJ1-1
CASSSTGDNYGYTF	TRBV19	TRBJ1-2
CASSWGTSGTGEQFF	TRBV18	TRBJ2-1
CASSLREGNEQYF	TRBV5-1	TRBJ2-7
CASSPTAEATNEKLFF	TRBV5-1	TRBJ1-4
CASSLEGGSGNTIYF	TRBV5-1	TRBJ1-3
CASSLDDRWNYGYTF	TRBV28	TRBJ1-2
CASSVEVKDTQYF	TRBV9	TRBJ2-3
CASKQGGGNTEAFF	TRBV6-6	TRBJ1-1